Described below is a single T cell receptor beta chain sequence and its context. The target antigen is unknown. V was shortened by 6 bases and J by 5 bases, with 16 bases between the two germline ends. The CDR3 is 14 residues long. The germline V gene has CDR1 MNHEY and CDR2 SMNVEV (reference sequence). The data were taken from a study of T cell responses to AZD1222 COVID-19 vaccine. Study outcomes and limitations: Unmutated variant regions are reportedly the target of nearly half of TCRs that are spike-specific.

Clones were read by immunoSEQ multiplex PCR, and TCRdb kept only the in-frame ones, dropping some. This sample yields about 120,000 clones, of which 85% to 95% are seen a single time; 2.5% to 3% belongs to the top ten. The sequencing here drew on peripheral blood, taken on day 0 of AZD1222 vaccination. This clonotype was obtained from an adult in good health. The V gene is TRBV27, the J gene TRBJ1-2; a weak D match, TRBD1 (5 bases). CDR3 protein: CASRGWAGPYGYTF. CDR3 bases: TGTGCCAGCAGGGGTTGGGCAGGGCCATATGGCTACACCTTC.